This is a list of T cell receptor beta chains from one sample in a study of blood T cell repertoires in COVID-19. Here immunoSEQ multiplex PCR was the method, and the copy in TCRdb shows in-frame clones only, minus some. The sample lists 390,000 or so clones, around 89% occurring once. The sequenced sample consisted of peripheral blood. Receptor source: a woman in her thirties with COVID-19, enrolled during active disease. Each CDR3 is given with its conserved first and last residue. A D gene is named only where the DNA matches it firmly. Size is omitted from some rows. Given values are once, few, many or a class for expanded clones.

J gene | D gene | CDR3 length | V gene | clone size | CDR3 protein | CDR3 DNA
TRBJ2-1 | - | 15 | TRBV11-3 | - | CASSLDTYVSNEQFF | TGTGCCAGCAGCTTAGATACTTACGTATCCAATGAGCAGTTCTTC
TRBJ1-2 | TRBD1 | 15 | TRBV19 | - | CASSRWTGFEDGYTF | TGTGCCAGTAGCCGTTGGACAGGGTTCGAGGATGGCTACACCTTC
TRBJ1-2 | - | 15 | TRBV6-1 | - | CASSEGAVSNYGYTF | TGTGCCAGCAGTGAAGGTGCGGTCAGCAACTATGGCTACACCTTC
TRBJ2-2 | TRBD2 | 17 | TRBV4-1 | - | CASGGGTVVAGTGELFF | TGCGCCAGCGGCGGGGGGACCGTGGTAGCGGGAACCGGGGAGCTGTTTTTT
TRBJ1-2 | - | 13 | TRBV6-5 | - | CASSYSGGYGYTF | TGTGCCAGCAGTTACTCGGGGGGGTATGGCTACACCTTC
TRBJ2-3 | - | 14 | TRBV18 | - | CASSALQGPDTQYF | TGTGCCAGCTCAGCTTTACAGGGACCAGATACGCAGTATTTT
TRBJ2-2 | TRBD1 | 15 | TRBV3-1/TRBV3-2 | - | CASSSGTGGRGELFF | TGTGCCAGCAGCTCCGGGACAGGGGGCCGGGGGGAGCTGTTTTTT
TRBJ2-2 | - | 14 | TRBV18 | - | CASSPQLNTGELFF | TGTGCCAGCTCACCACAACTGAACACCGGGGAGCTGTTTTTT
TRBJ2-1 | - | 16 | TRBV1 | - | CTTHENILASYNEQFF | TGCACCACCCATGAAAACATACTAGCGTCCTACAATGAGCAGTTCTTC
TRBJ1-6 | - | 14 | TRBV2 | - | CASGQTLYNSPLHF | TGTGCCAGTGGACAGACGCTTTATAATTCACCCCTCCACTTT
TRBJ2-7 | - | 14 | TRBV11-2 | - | CASSPPWTAFEQYF | TGTGCCAGCAGCCCCCCCTGGACAGCTTTCGAGCAGTACTTC
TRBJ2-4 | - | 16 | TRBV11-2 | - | CASSLTGGRVPNIQYF | TGTGCCAGCAGCTTAACCGGGGGGCGTGTACCGAACATTCAGTACTTC
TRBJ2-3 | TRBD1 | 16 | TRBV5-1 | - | CASSLGRDRGTDTQYF | TGCGCCAGCAGCTTGGGCCGGGACAGGGGGACAGATACGCAGTATTTT
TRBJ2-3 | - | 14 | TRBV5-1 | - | CASSLVGSADTQYF | TGCGCCAGCAGCTTGGTCGGGAGCGCAGATACGCAGTATTTT
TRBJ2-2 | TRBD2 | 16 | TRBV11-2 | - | CASSLAAGVYTGELFF | TGTGCCAGCAGCTTAGCAGCGGGAGTCTACACCGGGGAGCTGTTTTTT
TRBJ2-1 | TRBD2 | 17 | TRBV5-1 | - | CASSFLSSGSPYNEQFF | TGCGCCAGCAGCTTTCTCTCTAGCGGGAGTCCCTACAATGAGCAGTTCTTC
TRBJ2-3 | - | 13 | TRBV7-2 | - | CASSLGFGDTQYF | TGTGCCAGCAGCCTAGGGTTCGGAGATACGCAGTATTTT
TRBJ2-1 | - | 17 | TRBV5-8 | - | CASSLVVFSRGYNEQFF | TGTGCCAGCAGCTTGGTTGTTTTTTCCCGGGGGTACAATGAGCAGTTCTTC
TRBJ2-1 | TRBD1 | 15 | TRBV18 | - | CASSPLGTEYNEQFF | TGTGCCAGCTCACCACTAGGGACAGAGTACAATGAGCAGTTCTTC
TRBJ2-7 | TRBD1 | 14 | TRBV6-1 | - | CASSEDRGSYEQYF | TGTGCCAGCAGTGAGGACAGGGGATCCTACGAGCAGTACTTC
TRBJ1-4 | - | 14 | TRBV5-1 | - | CASSLFGQSEKLFF | TGCGCCAGCAGCTTGTTTGGGCAATCAGAAAAACTGTTTTTT
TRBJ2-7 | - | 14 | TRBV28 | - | CASSLSRVPYEQYF | TGTGCCAGCAGTTTAAGCAGGGTGCCCTACGAGCAGTACTTC
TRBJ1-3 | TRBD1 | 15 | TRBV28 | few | CASSLRTGAGNTIYF | TGTGCCAGCAGTCTAAGGACAGGGGCAGGAAACACCATATATTTT
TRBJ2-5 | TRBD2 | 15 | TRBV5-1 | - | CASSSSGTSQETQYF | TGCGCCAGCAGCTCCTCCGGGACTAGCCAAGAGACCCAGTACTTC
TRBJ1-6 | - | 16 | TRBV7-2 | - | CASSLWGGANNSPLHF | TGTGCCAGCAGCTTATGGGGGGGGGCTAATAATTCACCCCTCCACTTT
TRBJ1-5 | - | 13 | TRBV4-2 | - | CARRGGSNQPQHF | TGTGCCAGACGCGGTGGTAGCAATCAGCCCCAGCATTTT
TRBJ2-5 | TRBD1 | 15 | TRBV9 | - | CASSVVPGGAGTQYF | TGTGCCAGCAGCGTAGTCCCAGGGGGTGCGGGGACCCAGTACTTC
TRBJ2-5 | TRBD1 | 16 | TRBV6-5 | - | CASSYATGGKSETQYF | TGTGCCAGCAGTTACGCAACAGGGGGTAAATCGGAGACCCAGTACTTC
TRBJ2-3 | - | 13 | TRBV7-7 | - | CASSLLAGDTQYF | TGTGCTAGCAGCTTATTAGCCGGGGATACGCAGTATTTT
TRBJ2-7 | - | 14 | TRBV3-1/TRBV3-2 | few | CASSQDWGGVKQYF | TGTGCCAGCAGCCAAGATTGGGGGGGCGTCAAGCAGTACTTC
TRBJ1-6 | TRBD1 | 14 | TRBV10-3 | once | CAISEDRGGSPLHF | TGTGCCATCAGTGAGGACAGGGGGGGTTCACCCCTCCACTTT
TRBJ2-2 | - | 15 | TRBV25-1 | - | CASSTRGGIPGELFF | TGTGCCAGCAGTACAAGGGGGGGTATCCCCGGGGAGCTGTTTTTT
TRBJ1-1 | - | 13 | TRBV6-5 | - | CASSYGDRGEAFF | TGTGCCAGCAGTTACGGTGACAGAGGTGAAGCTTTCTTT
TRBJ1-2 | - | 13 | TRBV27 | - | CASSSGRGYGYTF | TGTGCCAGCAGTTCCGGCAGGGGCTATGGCTACACCTTC
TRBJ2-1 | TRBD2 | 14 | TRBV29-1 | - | CSAGVVGAGDEQFF | TGCAGCGCTGGGGTGGTTGGAGCGGGAGATGAGCAGTTCTTC
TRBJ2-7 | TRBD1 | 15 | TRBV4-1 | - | CASRHYQTGDYEQYF | TGCGCCAGCAGGCACTATCAAACAGGGGACTACGAGCAGTACTTC
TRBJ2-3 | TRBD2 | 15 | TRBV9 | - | CASSRTSGTTDTQYF | TGTGCCAGCAGCCGAACTAGCGGGACTACAGATACGCAGTATTTT
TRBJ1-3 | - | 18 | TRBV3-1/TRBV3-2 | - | CASSQDPQGVIVGNTIYF | TGTGCCAGCAGCCAAGACCCACAGGGAGTAATCGTAGGAAACACCATATATTTT
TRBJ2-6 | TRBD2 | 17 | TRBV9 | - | CASSLGRGSAGANVLTF | TGTGCCAGCAGCCTAGGGCGGGGGTCGGCTGGGGCCAACGTCCTGACTTTC
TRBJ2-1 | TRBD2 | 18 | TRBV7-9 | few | CASSLAGLAGVGLHEQFF | TGTGCCAGCAGCTTAGCCGGACTAGCGGGAGTGGGATTACATGAGCAGTTCTTC